The source of this TCR beta chain is a study of blood T cells in healthy people across ages. Sample-barcoded 5' priming and a J-beta primer mix drove a second PCR of about 6 to 12 cycles. TCRdb re-analysed the 5' RACE reads in MiXCR, keeping a single row per CDR3 protein. This repertoire shows 750,000 to 1,000,000 distinct CDR3 sequences, 25% to 35% found once; its top ten account for 10%. Germline V gene lookup returns CDR1 SGHAT and CDR2 FQNNGV. The length of the CDR3 is 15 residues. Trimming pared 0 bases from V and 4 bases from J, leaving 11 bases between. This clonotype was seen only a few times. The sample providers were healthy Caucasian people from Russia, aged roughly 6 to 90. The same data also went into a second study, on T cells of mothers and their children. From that second work: It was observed that no persistent microchimeric T cell clones could be detected.

This chain links TRBV11-2 with TRBJ2-3, with a weak D call TRBD2 (6 bases). The sample comprised blood. The source is a woman aged 40 to 50 in good health. The CDR3 region is CASSLDRTIPDTQYF. The CDR3 bases are TGTGCCAGCAGCTTAGATCGGACTATCCCAGATACGCAGTATTTT. Looking up the rest from reference TRBV11-2 and TRBJ2-3 gives the full variable domain: EAGVAQSPRYKIIEKRQSVAFWCNPISGHATLYWYQQILGQGPKLLIQFQNNGVVDDSQLPKDRFSAERLKGVDSTLKIQPAKLEDSAVYLCASSLDRTIPDTQYFGPGTRLTVL.